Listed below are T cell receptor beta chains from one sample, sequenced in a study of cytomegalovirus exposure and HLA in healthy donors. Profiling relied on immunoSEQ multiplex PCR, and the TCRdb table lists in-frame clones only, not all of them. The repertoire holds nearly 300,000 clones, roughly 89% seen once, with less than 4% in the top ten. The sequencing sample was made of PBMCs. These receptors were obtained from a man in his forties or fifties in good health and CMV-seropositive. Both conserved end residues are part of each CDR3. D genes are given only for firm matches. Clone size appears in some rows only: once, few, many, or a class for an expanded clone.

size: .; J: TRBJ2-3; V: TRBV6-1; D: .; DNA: TGTGCCAGCAGTGAAGGAGTGGTGGAGGGTTCAAGCACAGATACGCAGTATTTT; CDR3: CASSEGVVEGSSTDTQYF
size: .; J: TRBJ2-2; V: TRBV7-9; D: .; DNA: TGTGCCAGCAGCCGACCGGAGTTGAACACCGGGAAGCTGTTTTTT; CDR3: CASSRPELNTGKLFF
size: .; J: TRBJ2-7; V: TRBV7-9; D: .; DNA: TGTGCCAGCAGCCGGATGACAGGACCAGGCCTTTACGAGCAGTACTTC; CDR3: CASSRMTGPGLYEQYF
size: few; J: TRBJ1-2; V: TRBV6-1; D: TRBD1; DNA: TGTGCCAGCAGCCGACAGGGCTATGGCTACACCTTC; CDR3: CASSRQGYGYTF
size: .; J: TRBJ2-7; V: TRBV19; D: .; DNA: TGTGCCAGTTCCGACAGGTCATATTCCTACGAGCAGTACTTC; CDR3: CASSDRSYSYEQYF
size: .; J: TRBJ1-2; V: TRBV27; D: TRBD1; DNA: TGTGCCAGCAGCCTTAGGCCAGGGGGGGGCTACACCTTC; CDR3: CASSLRPGGGYTF
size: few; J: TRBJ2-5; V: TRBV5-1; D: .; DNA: TGCGCCAGCAGCGCGAGCAGGGCCCCCCAAGAGACCCAGTACTTC; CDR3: CASSASRAPQETQYF
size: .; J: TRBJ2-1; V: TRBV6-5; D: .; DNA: TGTGCCAGCAGTTTAGGGGCGTACAATGAGCAGTTCTTC; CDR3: CASSLGAYNEQFF
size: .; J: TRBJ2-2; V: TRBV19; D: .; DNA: TGTGCCAGTACCGGGGACTTTCCCGCCACCGGGGAGCTGTTTTTT; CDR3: CASTGDFPATGELFF
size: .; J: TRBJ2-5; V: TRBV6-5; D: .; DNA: TGTGCCAGCAGTTACAGACTGGAGGAGACCCAGTACTTC; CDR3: CASSYRLEETQYF
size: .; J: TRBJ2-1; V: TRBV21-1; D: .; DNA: TGTGCCAGCAGCAAAGGTAGTAATGAGCAGTTCTTC; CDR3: CASSKGSNEQFF
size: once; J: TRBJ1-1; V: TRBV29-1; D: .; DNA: TGCAGCGTTCGGACACCGAACACTGAAGCTTTCTTT; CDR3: CSVRTPNTEAFF
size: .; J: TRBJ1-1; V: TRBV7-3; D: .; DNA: TGTGCCAGCAGCCCGCGGGCGAACACTGAAGCTTTCTTT; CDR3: CASSPRANTEAFF
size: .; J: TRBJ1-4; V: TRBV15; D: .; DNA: TGTGCCACCAGCAGAGGGACAGAGGTTAATGAAAAACTGTTTTTT; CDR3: CATSRGTEVNEKLFF
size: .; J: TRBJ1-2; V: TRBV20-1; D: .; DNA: TGCAGTGTCGGGGGATACTATGGCTACACCTTC; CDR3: CSVGGYYGYTF
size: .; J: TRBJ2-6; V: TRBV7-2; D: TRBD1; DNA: TGTGCCAGCAGCTTAGGACAGGGGGCTTACTCTGGGGCCAACGTCCTGACTTTC; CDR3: CASSLGQGAYSGANVLTF
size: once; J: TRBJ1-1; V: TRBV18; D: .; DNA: TGTGCCAGCTCACTAGAGATGAACACTGAAGCTTTCTTT; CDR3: CASSLEMNTEAFF
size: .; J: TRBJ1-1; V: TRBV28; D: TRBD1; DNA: TGTGCCAGCAGCTACAGGGGGCTGGGGGCTGAAGCTTTCTTT; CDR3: CASSYRGLGAEAFF
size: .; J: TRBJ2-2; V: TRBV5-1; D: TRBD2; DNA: TGCGCCAGCAGCTCGACTAGCGGGTACAACACCGGGGAGCTGTTTTTT; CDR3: CASSSTSGYNTGELFF
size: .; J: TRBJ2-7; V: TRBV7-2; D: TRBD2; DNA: TGTGCCAGCACCCGCGCGGGAGGAGATTCCTACGAGCAGTACTTC; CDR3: CASTRAGGDSYEQYF
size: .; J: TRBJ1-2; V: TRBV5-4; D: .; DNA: TGTGCCAGCAGCTTGCGGTACGGGGGTTCTCGCTATGGCTACACCTTC; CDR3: CASSLRYGGSRYGYTF
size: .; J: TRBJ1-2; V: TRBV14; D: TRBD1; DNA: TGTGCCAGCAGCCAAGACCTAGTAGGGACAGGGGCCTTCCCCTATGGCTACACCTTC; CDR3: CASSQDLVGTGAFPYGYTF
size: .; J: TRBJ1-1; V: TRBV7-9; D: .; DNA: TGTGCCAGCAGCTTACGGGGGAATGAAGCTTTCTTT; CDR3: CASSLRGNEAFF
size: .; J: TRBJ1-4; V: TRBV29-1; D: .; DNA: TGCAGCGTTGAAACAGGGGAAAAACTGTTTTTT; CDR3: CSVETGEKLFF